These 30 T cell receptor beta chains share one sample of origin, sequenced in a study of beta chain features in type 1 diabetes. Every isolated RNA sample was fully reverse transcribed, so sequencing captured expressed TCRB transcripts. The table came from immunoSEQ multiplex PCR; TCRdb's copy has only in-frame clones and leaves some out. Here the sample spans about 620,000 clones, 15% being singletons. Sequenced: naive CD4+ T cells from blood. All receptors derive from a man younger than 30 in good health.

On this clone itself: Other DNA sequences in the sample encode the same CDR3. This rearrangement joins TRBV7-2 to TRBJ1-3; D is uncertain. V was shortened by 0 bases and J by 3 bases, with 0 bases between the two germline ends. This CDR3 is 12 amino acids long. The V gene's germline CDR1 is SGHTA and CDR2 FQGNSA. The CDR3 sequence: CASSLAGNTIYF. CDR3 sequence (DNA): TGTGCCAGCAGCTTAGCTGGAAACACCATATATTTT.

This clone came up a few times. V is TRBV6-6 and J is TRBJ2-5; D remains ambiguous. V was trimmed by 2 bases and J by 2 bases, leaving 9 bases between them. Per germline, CDR1 MNHNY and CDR2 SVGAGI (reference sequence). This CDR3 is built from 14 residues. The CDR3 sequence: CASSYVAVQETQYF. CDR3 nucleotides: TGTGCCAGCAGTTACGTGGCGGTGCAAGAGACCCAGTACTTC.

This clone was recorded a few times. At the DNA level, this CDR3 is encoded by other sequences in the same sample as well. The rearrangement joins TRBV18 to TRBJ2-7; the D is unclear. This CDR3 contains 13 residues. Per germline, CDR1 KGHSH and CDR2 LQKENI. V lost 1 base and J lost 2, with 6 bases in between. CDR3: CASSPQGAYEQYF. The CDR3 coding sequence is TGTGCCAGCTCACCACAGGGTGCCTACGAGCAGTACTTC.

The chain couples TRBV7-2 to TRBJ2-7; 8 nucleotides line up with TRBD1. CDR3 length: 15 residues. The V and J ends lost 1 base and 2 bases, in that order; junction bases with no gene match: 4. Germline V gene lookup returns CDR1 SGHTA and CDR2 FQGNSA. The CDR3 DNA sequence: TGTGCCAGCAGCTTAGAAACAGGGGGACCCTACGAGCAGTACTTC. It translates to CASSLETGGPYEQYF.

This clone showed up just a few times. The V and J genes are TRBV5-4 and TRBJ1-2; a weak D match, TRBD1 (6 bases). Germline assignment: CDR1 SGHNT and CDR2 YYREEE (reference sequence). V was pared by 4 bases and J by 7 bases, with 11 bases between. The CDR3 totals 12 residues. The DNA for the CDR3 is TGTGCCAGCAGCCCACAGGGAGCTGGCTACACCTTC. Translated, it gives CASSPQGAGYTF.

V is TRBV29-1 and J is TRBJ1-3; D not certain. The CDR3 length is 14 residues. V lost 5 bases and J 0 bases, leaving 11 bases between the germline ends. From germline, CDR1 is SQVTM and CDR2 ANQGSEA. The CDR3 loop is CSVSGRLSGNTIYF. In DNA form, the CDR3 reads TGCAGCGTTTCTGGCAGACTCTCTGGAAACACCATATATTTT.

The genes are TRBV5-1 and TRBJ2-5, with TRBD1 identical over 7 bases. Germline CDR1 SGHRS, CDR2 YFSETQ. Unmatched junction bases numbered 7, after V lost 0 bases and J lost 2 bases. CDR3 length: 16 amino acids. The CDR3 is CASSLVGDRIQETQYF. CDR3 coding DNA: TGCGCCAGCAGCTTGGTAGGGGACAGAATACAAGAGACCCAGTACTTC.

This clone has just a few counts. The chain couples TRBV4-1 to TRBJ2-2, with 10 bases fitting TRBD2. V dropped 1 base and J dropped 3; count of bases not matched to a gene: 8. The germline V gene encodes CDR1 MGHRA and CDR2 YSYEKL. The CDR3 is 18 amino acids. The CDR3 protein is CASSQGTLAGVHTGELFF. CDR3 sequence (DNA): TGCGCCAGCAGCCAAGGAACCCTAGCGGGAGTCCACACCGGGGAGCTGTTTTTT.

This sequence joins TRBV6-6 and TRBJ2-2, with TRBD1 matching 10 bases. V lost 5 bases, J lost 4 bases, and 7 bases stayed unmatched. The CDR3 runs to 16 residues. Germline values: CDR1 MNHNY, CDR2 SVGAGI (reference sequence). The CDR3 is CASSATGGAGTGELFF. CDR3 DNA sequence: TGTGCCAGCAGTGCGACAGGGGGCGCGGGCACCGGGGAGCTGTTTTTT.

This clone was observed a handful of times. The chain couples TRBV10-3 to TRBJ2-3; possibly TRBD1 or TRBD2 for D (6 bases each). CDR1 is ENHRY, CDR2 SYGVKD, per germline. The CDR3 runs to 16 residues. V dropped 3 bases and J dropped 4 bases, with 17 bases sitting between them. The CDR3 DNA follows: TGTGCCATCAGTGAAGGGAGGCAGGGGTGGGCAGATACGCAGTATTTT. Translating gives CAISEGRQGWADTQYF.

This clone occurred a few times. The chain recombines TRBV5-4 with TRBJ2-7, with TRBD2 matching 9 bases. The length of the CDR3 is 13 residues. Trimming at V came to 7 bases and at J to 4 bases, leaving 6 bases not matched to a gene. Germline loops: CDR1 SGHNT, CDR2 YYREEE (reference sequence). Here the CDR3 DNA reads TGTGCCAGCGCCCCAGCGGGGGGTTACGAGCAGTACTTC. It encodes CASAPAGGYEQYF.

This chain links TRBV28 with TRBJ1-5; D unclear. The germline V and J ends were trimmed by 2 bases and 3 bases, with 11 bases remaining between them. The CDR3 is made up of 15 amino acids. The germline gives CDR1 MDHEN, CDR2 SYDVKM. The CDR3 DNA sequence: TGTGCCAGCAGTTTACTTTCCGGTCTCAATCAGCCCCAGCATTTT. Its translation: CASSLLSGLNQPQHF.

This clone showed up just a few times. This chain links TRBV27 with TRBJ2-5; 10 bases line up with TRBD2. V shed 5 bases and J 2 bases; nucleotides not matched to a gene: 11. CDR1 is MNHEY and CDR2 is SMNVEV in the germline V gene (reference sequence). The CDR3 is 17 residues long. The CDR3, as DNA: TGTGCCAGCAGTGGCCTCCTAGCGGGGGATATACAAGAGACCCAGTACTTC. Translated: CASSGLLAGDIQETQYF.

This clone was counted between two and nine times. V gene TRBV18 combines with J gene TRBJ2-7; 8 bases line up with TRBD2. Looked up from germline, CDR1 is KGHSH and CDR2 is LQKENI. The CDR3 loop spans 15 amino acids. V lost 1 base to trimming and J lost 1 base; unmatched junction nucleotides: 3. The CDR3 sequence is CASSPLAGGSYEQYF. CDR3 in DNA: TGTGCCAGCTCACCACTGGCGGGAGGATCCTACGAGCAGTACTTC.

This clone was found a few times. The chain has TRBV7-8 and TRBJ1-6; TRBD1 matches 7 bases. Germline CDR1 SGHVS, CDR2 FQNEAQ. The CDR3 length is 14 residues. Germline trimming cut 1 base from V and 9 bases from J; bases unmatched to any gene: 3. In nucleotides, the CDR3 is TGTGCCAGCAGCTTAGACAGGGGACTTTCACCCCTCCACTTT. Translation gives CASSLDRGLSPLHF.

The chain joins TRBV7-3 to TRBJ1-6; 12 positions match TRBD1. Germline V CDR1 and CDR2: SGHTA, FQGTGA. This CDR3 has 17 amino acids. Losses at the gene ends were 0 bases for V and 6 bases for J; bases not matched to a gene: 3. CDR3 nucleotides: TGTGCCAGCAGCTTAACTGGGACAGGGGGCTTTAATTCACCCCTCCACTTT. This codes for CASSLTGTGGFNSPLHF.

This clone was seen only a few times. The chain recombines TRBV7-2 with TRBJ1-3; TRBD1 might be the D (5 bases). In germline, CDR1 is SGHTA, CDR2 FQGNSA. Trimming removed 5 bases from V and 0 bases from J, with 14 bases in between. This CDR3 has 16 residues. This chain's CDR3 is CASSGPGRISGNTIYF. CDR3 sequence (DNA): TGTGCCAGCAGCGGCCCGGGGCGGATCTCTGGAAACACCATATATTTT.

This clone turned up a few times. The chain couples TRBV7-9 to TRBJ1-1, with 7 nucleotides matching TRBD1. Per the germline V gene, CDR1 is SEHNR and CDR2 is FQNEAQ (reference sequence). The CDR3 covers 15 residues. Losses at the gene ends were 1 base for V and 3 bases for J; bases not matched to a gene: 5. The CDR3 sequence: CASSLGQGTDTEAFF. The CDR3 DNA sequence: TGTGCCAGCAGCTTAGGACAGGGTACTGACACTGAAGCTTTCTTT.

The V call is TRBV5-4, the J call TRBJ2-5, with TRBD2 as a possible D gene (6 bases). CDR3 length: 17 amino acids. CDR1 is SGHNT and CDR2 is YYREEE in the germline V gene (reference sequence). The V and J ends lost 1 base and 4 bases respectively, with 20 bases between them. This CDR3 reads CASSLNRPSGGRETQYF. In DNA, the CDR3 is TGTGCCAGCAGCTTGAATCGTCCGTCCGGGGGACGAGAGACCCAGTACTTC.

The rearrangement uses TRBV29-1 and TRBJ2-6; no reliable D call. V lost 4 bases to trimming and J lost 0 bases, with 7 bases between them. The CDR3 runs to 14 residues. CDR1 is SQVTM and CDR2 is ANQGSEA in the germline V gene. The CDR3 here is CSVAALSGANVLTF. In nucleotides, the CDR3 is TGCAGCGTTGCCGCCCTCTCTGGGGCCAACGTCCTGACTTTC.

This clone has more than one count but fewer than ten. The chain combines TRBV7-2 with TRBJ2-5; TRBD2 matches 8 bases. CDR1 and CDR2 (germline): SGHTA, FQGNSA. CDR3 length: 15 residues. V gave up 5 bases and J gave up 4 bases; unmatched junction bases: 9. The CDR3 bases are TGTGCCAGCAGCCACCCCTCGGGGGGGCCAGAGACCCAGTACTTC. Its protein is CASSHPSGGPETQYF.

This clone was recorded once. The chain uses TRBV9 and TRBJ1-2, with D perhaps TRBD1 (5 bases). The V gene lost 4 bases and the J gene lost 4 bases, with 14 bases spanning the gap. CDR3 length equals 14 residues. Germline-derived CDR1 and CDR2 are SGDLS and YYNGEE. CDR3 sequence reads: CASSPQVGGYGYTF. Written as DNA, the CDR3 is TGTGCCAGCAGCCCACAGGTCGGTGGCTATGGCTACACCTTC.

This clone was observed a handful of times. The CDR3 is CASSRLAGNTIYF. CDR3 bases: TGTGCCAGCAGCCGCCTAGCCGGAAACACCATATATTTT. The chain uses TRBV14 and TRBJ1-3; D not certain. The V end lost 4 bases, the J end lost 4 bases, and 8 bases lay between the germline ends. Looked up from germline, CDR1 is SGHDN and CDR2 is FVKESK. The CDR3 is 13 residues long.

This chain links TRBV19 with TRBJ2-3; tentatively, D is TRBD1 or TRBD2 (5 bases each). Germline loops: CDR1 LNHDA, CDR2 SQIVND (reference sequence). The CDR3 contains 15 residues. V was cut by 7 bases and J by 0 bases, with 14 bases left in between. The CDR3 is CASTLTRDSTDTQYF. In DNA, the CDR3 is TGTGCCAGTACTCTCACCCGGGACAGCACAGATACGCAGTATTTT.

This clone has more than one count but fewer than ten. The rearrangement uses TRBV28 and TRBJ2-7; D is uncertain. Germline V gene data show CDR1 as MDHEN and CDR2 as SYDVKM. The CDR3 is made up of 13 amino acids. The ends were cut back, 5 bases at V and 3 bases at J, with 11 bases in the middle. The DNA for the CDR3 is TGTGCCAGCAGTCCCCCACATGGCTACGAGCAGTACTTC. Residues: CASSPPHGYEQYF.

This clone has more than one count but fewer than ten. At the DNA level, this CDR3 is encoded by other sequences in the same sample as well. The chain combines TRBV9 with TRBJ2-3; weak D call: TRBD2 (5 bases). This CDR3 has 11 residues. Germline V gene lookup returns CDR1 SGDLS and CDR2 YYNGEE. Trimming removed 7 bases from V and 5 bases from J, with 8 bases in between. CDR3: CASSRGDTQYF. CDR3 in DNA: TGTGCCAGCTCCCGGGGAGATACGCAGTATTTT.

This clone was seen more than once but under ten times. Other DNA sequences of this sample code for an identical CDR3. The chain links TRBV14 to TRBJ2-5; a possible D gene is TRBD1 (5 bases). This CDR3 region has 12 residues. Germline CDR1 and CDR2: SGHDN and FVKESK. V gave up 6 bases and J gave up 3 bases, with 8 bases separating them. CDR3 sequence (DNA): TGTGCCAGCAGACAGGCGGAAGAGACCCAGTACTTC. This sequence encodes CASRQAEETQYF.

A few counts support this clone. This chain connects TRBV10-3 to TRBJ2-2, with TRBD1 identical over 11 bases. Looked up from germline, CDR1 is ENHRY and CDR2 is SYGVKD. Germline trimming cut 5 bases from V and 5 bases from J; bases unmatched to any gene: 4. This CDR3 has 15 amino acids. The CDR3 spells CAISQGQGATGELFF. The CDR3 nucleotides are TGTGCCATCAGTCAAGGACAGGGGGCAACCGGGGAGCTGTTTTTT.

The V call is TRBV18, the J call TRBJ2-3; 9 positions agree with TRBD2. Germline assignment: CDR1 KGHSH and CDR2 LQKENI. CDR3 length: 17 amino acids. The V segment lost 1 base and the J segment 0 bases; nucleotides outside the gene matches: 5. This CDR3 is CASSPLAGARSTDTQYF. CDR3 DNA sequence: TGTGCCAGCTCACCACTAGCGGGAGCTCGAAGCACAGATACGCAGTATTTT.

The chain has TRBV9 and TRBJ1-2; D gene uncertain. Trimming cost V 0 bases and J 3 bases, with 12 bases left between them. The CDR3 runs 15 residues. The germline V gene encodes CDR1 SGDLS and CDR2 YYNGEE. The CDR3 loop is CASSVEEKGDYGYTF. The CDR3 bases are TGTGCCAGCAGCGTAGAGGAAAAGGGTGACTATGGCTACACCTTC. Combining the CDR3 with reference TRBV9 and TRBJ1-2 gives the whole variable domain DSGVTQTPKHLITATGQRVTLRCSPRSGDLSVYWYQQSLDQGLQFLIQYYNGEERAKGNILERFSAQQFPDLHSELNLSSLELGDSALYFCASSVEEKGDYGYTFGSGTRLTVV.